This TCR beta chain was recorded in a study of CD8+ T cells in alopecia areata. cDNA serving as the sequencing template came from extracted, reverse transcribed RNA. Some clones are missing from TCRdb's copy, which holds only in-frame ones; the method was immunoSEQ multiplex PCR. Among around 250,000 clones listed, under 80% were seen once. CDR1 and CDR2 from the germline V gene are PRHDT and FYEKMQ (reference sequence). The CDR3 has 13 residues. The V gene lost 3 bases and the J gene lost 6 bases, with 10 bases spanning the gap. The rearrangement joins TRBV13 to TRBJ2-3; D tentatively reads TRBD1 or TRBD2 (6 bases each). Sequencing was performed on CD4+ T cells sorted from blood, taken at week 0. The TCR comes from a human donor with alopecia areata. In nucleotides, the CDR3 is TGTGCCAGCAGCTTTCCGGGGGCGGATACGCAGTATTTT. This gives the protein CASSFPGADTQYF.